This T cell receptor (beta chain) originates from a study of blood T cell repertoires in COVID-19. Study details: COVID-19 samples collected from the United States, Italy and Spain covered acute and convalescent phases. In each case, the material was cDNA or gDNA derived from T cells, B-cell-depleted T cells, or PBMCs.

Original processing notes: From reference gene primer amplification, estimates of nucleated cell counts were derived. TCRdb's table, derived via immunoSEQ multiplex PCR, lists solely in-frame clones and lacks some. V and J calls and clone size are those listed in that table; D and trimming were worked out from the DNA. The sample holds roughly 100,000 clones, approximately 90% seen once. Trimming at V came to 5 bases and at J to 8 bases, leaving 9 bases not matched to a gene. The germline CDR1 and CDR2 sequences are SGHKS and YYEKEE (reference sequence). The CDR3 spans 13 residues. The sequenced material came from peripheral blood. The TCR was taken from a man between 45 and 60 years old in a cohort sampled during active COVID-19. The chain employs TRBV5-5 and TRBJ1-2; TRBD1 matches at 7 bases. CDR3 DNA: TGTGCCAGCAGAAATGACAGGGTTGGCGGCTACACCTTC. Residues: CASRNDRVGGYTF.